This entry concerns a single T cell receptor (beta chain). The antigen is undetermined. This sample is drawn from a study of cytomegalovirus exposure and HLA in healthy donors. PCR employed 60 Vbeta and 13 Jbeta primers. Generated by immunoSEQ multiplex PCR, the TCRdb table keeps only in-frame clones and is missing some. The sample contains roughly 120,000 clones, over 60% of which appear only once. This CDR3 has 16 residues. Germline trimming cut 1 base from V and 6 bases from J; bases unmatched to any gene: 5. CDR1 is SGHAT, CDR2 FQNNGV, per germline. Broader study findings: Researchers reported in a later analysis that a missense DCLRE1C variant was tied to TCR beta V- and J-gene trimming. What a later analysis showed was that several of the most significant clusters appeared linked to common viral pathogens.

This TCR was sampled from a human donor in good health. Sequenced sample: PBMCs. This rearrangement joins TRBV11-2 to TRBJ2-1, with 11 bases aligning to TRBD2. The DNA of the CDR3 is TGTGCCAGCAGCTTAGTGGCACTAGCGGGAGCCAATGAGCAGTTCTTC. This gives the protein CASSLVALAGANEQFF.